This TCR beta chain was identified during a study of regulatory T cells in long-lasting Graves disease. CDR1 is SNHLY and CDR2 is FYNNEI in the germline V gene. The CDR3 is 15 amino acids. The trim removed 4 bases at V and 7 bases at J, leaving 7 bases unmatched. General study points: Persistent Graves' cases showed lower TCR diversity than newly diagnosed cases.

In this sample, this clonotype turned up many times. Antigen specificity is unknown. Specified time point: newly diagnosed GD, antithyroid drugs for less than 3 months. Preparation of the TCR library used RNA extracted from PBMCs. Arm-PCR of CDR3 regions and iRepertoire HTBI primers were the basis on which TCR beta libraries were built. TCRdb re-called the multiplex PCR reads through MiXCR, storing one row per CDR3 protein. The sample holds about 530,000 distinct CDR3 sequences; 15% to 20% are singletons and the top ten take roughly 25%. This sample was shared with a second study, whose subject was T cells in Graves' hyperthyroidism and ophthalmopathy.

This sequence originates from a middle-aged woman with Graves disease. V and J are TRBV2 and TRBJ2-5, with 12 bases fitting TRBD2. The sequencing here drew on peripheral blood mononuclear cells (PBMCs), taken at new diagnosis, from a patient treated with antithyroid drugs. The CDR3 DNA sequence: TGTGCCAGCAGTGGGCTAGCGGGGGGGCGAGGGACCCAGTACTTC. This translates into CASSGLAGGRGTQYF.